The clone carrying this T cell receptor beta chain has just one count. What it recognizes is unknown. The entry originates in a study of T cell repertoires in ileal Crohn's disease. At the level of the study: Thiopurines (about eleven) or anti-TNF agents (18) were given postoperatively to about half. Overall study results and limits: Postoperative endoscopy occurred within one year, median around 6.6 months. Every patient over 26.8% clonality showed endoscopic recurrence. Clonal expansions were more frequent in active smokers than non-smokers at surgery.

The protocol was immunoSEQ multiplex PCR, while the TCRdb copy is restricted to in-frame clones and leaves out a portion. The sample includes over 2,000 clones, 60% to 80% of them seen just once. Per the germline V gene, CDR1 is MDHEN and CDR2 is SYDVKM. Between the trimmed V and J ends, which lost 2 bases and 9 bases, there was a span of 7 bases. The CDR3 sequence is 11 residues long. Time point indicated: neoterminal ileum biopsy at postoperative endoscopy, about 6 months after surgery. The receptor was isolated from an adult with Crohn's disease. The sequencing sample was made of ileal tissue. This chain joins TRBV28 and TRBJ2-5; D not resolved. CDR3 region: CASSLVGSQYF. CDR3 in DNA: TGTGCCAGCAGTTTAGTCGGGTCCCAGTACTTC.